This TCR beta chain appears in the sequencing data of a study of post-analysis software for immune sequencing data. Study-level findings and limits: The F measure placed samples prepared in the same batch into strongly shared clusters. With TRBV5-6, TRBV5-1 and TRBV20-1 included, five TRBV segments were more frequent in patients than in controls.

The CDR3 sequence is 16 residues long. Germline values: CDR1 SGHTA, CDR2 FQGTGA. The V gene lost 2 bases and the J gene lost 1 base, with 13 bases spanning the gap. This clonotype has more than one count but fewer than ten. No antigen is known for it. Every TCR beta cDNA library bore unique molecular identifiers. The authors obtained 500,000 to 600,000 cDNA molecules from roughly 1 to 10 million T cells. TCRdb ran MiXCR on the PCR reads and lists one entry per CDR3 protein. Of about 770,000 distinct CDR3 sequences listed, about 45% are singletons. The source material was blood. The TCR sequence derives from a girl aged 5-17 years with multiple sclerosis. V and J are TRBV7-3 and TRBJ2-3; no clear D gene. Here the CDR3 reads CASSLVVGPGTDTQYF. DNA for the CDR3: TGTGCCAGCAGCTTAGTAGTGGGCCCTGGCACAGATACGCAGTATTTT.